This T cell receptor beta chain was identified in a study of vaccination and CD4 T cells after COVID-19. With regard to this clonotype: The antigen remains unidentified.

Treatment described: approximately nine-day PBMC culture with coronavirus spike peptide pools or control peptides (ViraFEST assay). The Oncomine TCR Beta short-read assay was applied to DNA of cultured CD4+ T cells. A single record per CDR3 protein comes from TCRdb applying MiXCR to the PCR reads. The sample contains about 5,100 distinct CDR3 sequences, about two thirds of which appear only once. Germline lookup yields CDR1 SEHNR and CDR2 FQNEAQ (reference sequence). V shed 5 bases, J shed 7 bases, and the junction held 4 bases outside the gene matches. There are 13 residues in the CDR3. The rearrangement joins TRBV7-9 to TRBJ1-2; 10 positions agree with TRBD1. The TCR was taken from a human donor who had recovered from COVID-19. Sample: CD4+ T cells from blood, cultured in vitro. This CDR3 reads CASSRDRGSGYTF. The CDR3 bases are TGTGCCAGCAGCAGGGACAGGGGTTCTGGCTACACCTTC.